Given below is one T cell receptor (beta chain) in context. The data were obtained in a study of cytomegalovirus exposure and HLA in healthy donors. The length of the CDR3 is 11 residues. The V and J ends lost 7 bases and 4 bases respectively, with 10 bases between them. CDR1 and CDR2 from the germline V gene are SQVTM and ANQGSEA. The study ran its PCR with 60 Vbeta and 13 Jbeta primers. Generated by immunoSEQ multiplex PCR, the TCRdb table keeps only in-frame clones and is missing some. This sample yields under 250,000 clones, of which around four fifths are seen a single time; roughly 0.66% belongs to the top ten.

The receptor was isolated from a boy aged 2 to 10 in good health and CMV-seronegative. This sequence joins TRBV29-1 and TRBJ1-2; possible D gene TRBD1, 5 bases. Sequenced material: PBMCs. This chain's CDR3 is CSAPGGYGYTF. CDR3 nucleotide sequence: TGCAGCGCTCCGGGGGGCTATGGCTACACCTTC.